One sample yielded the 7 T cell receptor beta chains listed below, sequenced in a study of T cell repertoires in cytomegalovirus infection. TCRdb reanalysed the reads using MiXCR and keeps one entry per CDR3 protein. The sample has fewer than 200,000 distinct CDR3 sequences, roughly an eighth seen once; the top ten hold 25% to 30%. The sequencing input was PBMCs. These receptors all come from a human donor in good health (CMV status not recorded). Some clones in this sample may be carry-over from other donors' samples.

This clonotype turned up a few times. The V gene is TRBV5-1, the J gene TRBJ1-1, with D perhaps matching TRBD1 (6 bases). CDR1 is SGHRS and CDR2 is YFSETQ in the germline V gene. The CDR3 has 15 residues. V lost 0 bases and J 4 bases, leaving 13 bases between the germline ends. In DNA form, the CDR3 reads TGCGCCAGCAGCTTGGCCTCAGGGGTCGGCACTGAAGCTTTCTTT. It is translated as CASSLASGVGTEAFF.

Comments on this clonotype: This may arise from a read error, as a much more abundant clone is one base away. This chain's CDR3 is CASSRVLYEQYF. As DNA, the CDR3 is TGTGCCAGCAGCCGGGTTCTCTACGAGCAGTACTTC. The chain is built from TRBV7-9 and TRBJ2-7; D is unresolved. Per the germline V gene, CDR1 is SEHNR and CDR2 is FQNEAQ (reference sequence). Between the trimmed V and J ends, which lost 5 bases and 3 bases, there was a span of 8 bases. The CDR3 is made up of 12 amino acids. Based on the CDR3 plus reference TRBV7-9 and TRBJ2-7, the full variable domain is DTGVSQNPRHKITKRGQNVTFRCDPISEHNRLYWYRQTLGQGPEFLTYFQNEAQLEKSRLLSDRFSAERPKGSFSTLEIQRTEQGDSAMYLCASSRVLYEQYFGPGTRLTVT.

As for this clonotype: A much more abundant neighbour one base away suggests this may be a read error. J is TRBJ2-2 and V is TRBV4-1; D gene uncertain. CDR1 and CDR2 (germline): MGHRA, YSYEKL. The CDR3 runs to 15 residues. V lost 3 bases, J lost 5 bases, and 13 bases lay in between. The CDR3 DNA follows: TGCGCCAGCAGCCATACGACGACCAAAACCGGGGAGCTGTTTTTT. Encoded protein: CASSHTTTKTGELFF.

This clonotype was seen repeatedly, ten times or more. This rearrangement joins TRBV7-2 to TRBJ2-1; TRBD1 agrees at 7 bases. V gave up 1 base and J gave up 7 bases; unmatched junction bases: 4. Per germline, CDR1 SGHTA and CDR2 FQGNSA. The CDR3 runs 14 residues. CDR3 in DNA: TGTGCCAGCAGCTTAGAGGGGGCGCTAAATGAGCAGTTCTTC. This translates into CASSLEGALNEQFF. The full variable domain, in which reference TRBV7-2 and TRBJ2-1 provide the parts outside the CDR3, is GAGVSQSPSNKVTEKGKDVELRCDPISGHTALYWYRQSLGQGLEFLIYFQGNSAPDKSGLPSDRFSAERTGGSVSTLTIQRTQQEDSAVYLCASSLEGALNEQFFGPGTRLTVL.

CDR3 amino acids: CSARESYGYTF. DNA of the CDR3: TGCAGTGCTAGAGAAAGCTATGGCTACACCTTC. This chain links TRBV20-1 with TRBJ1-2, with D uncertain. Germline CDR1 and CDR2: DFQATT and SNEGSKA (reference sequence). Trimming left V 0 bases short and J 4 bases short, with 3 bases between. There are 11 residues in the CDR3.

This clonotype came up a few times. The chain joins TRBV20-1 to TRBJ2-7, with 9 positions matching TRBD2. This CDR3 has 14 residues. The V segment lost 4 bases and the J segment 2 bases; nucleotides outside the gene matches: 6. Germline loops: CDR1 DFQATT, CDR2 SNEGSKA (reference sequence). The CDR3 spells CSATRLADTYEQYF. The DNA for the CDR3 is TGCAGTGCTACCCGACTAGCGGACACCTACGAGCAGTACTTC.

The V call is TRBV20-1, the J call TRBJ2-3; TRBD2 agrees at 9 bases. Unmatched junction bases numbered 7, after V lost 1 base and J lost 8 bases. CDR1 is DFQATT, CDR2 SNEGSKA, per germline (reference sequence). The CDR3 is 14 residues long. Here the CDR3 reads CSARVREGGGTQYF. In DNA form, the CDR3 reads TGCAGTGCTAGAGTGCGGGAGGGCGGTGGTACGCAGTATTTT.